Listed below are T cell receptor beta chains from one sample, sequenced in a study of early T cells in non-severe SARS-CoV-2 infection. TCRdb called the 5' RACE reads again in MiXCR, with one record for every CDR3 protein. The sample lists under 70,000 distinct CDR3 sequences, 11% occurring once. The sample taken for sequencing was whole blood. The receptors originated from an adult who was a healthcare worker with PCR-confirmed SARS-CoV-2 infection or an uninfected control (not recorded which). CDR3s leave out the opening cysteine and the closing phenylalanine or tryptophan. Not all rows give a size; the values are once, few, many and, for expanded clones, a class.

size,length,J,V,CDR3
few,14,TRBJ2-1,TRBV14,ASSQARRVHHNEQF
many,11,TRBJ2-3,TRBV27,ASSLGGTDTQY
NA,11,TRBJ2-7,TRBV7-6,ASSPGTSGEQY
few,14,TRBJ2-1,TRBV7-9,ASSLERWTSYNEQF
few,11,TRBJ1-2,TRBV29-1,SVATGSDYGYT
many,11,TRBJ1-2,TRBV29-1,SVNRQSNYGYT
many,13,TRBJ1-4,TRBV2,ASSEDRVGGEKLF
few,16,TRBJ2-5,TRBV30,AWSGRRGPSPYQETQY
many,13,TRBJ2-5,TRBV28,ASSLMGTYQETQY
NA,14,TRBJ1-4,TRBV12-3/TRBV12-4,ASSLVQGEVIEKLF
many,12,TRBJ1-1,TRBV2,ASTRDKVSTEAF
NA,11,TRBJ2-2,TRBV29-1,SVPSDNTGELF
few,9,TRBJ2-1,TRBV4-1,ASRDLYEQF
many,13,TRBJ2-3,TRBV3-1,ASSFAGGRSDTQY
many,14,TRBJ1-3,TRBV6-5,ASSYVFSTTGNTIY
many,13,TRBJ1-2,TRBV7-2,ASSLAPRGPESYT
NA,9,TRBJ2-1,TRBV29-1,SVHSYNEQF
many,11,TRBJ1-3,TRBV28,ASRFYEGNTIY
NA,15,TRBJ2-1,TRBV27,ASSSLLASSSYNEQF
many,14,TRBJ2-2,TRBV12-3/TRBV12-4,ASTLIGGSVTGELF
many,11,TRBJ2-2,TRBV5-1,ASSKGATGELF